One sample yielded the 2 T cell receptor beta chains listed below, sequenced in a study of blood T cell repertoires in COVID-19. Profiled with immunoSEQ multiplex PCR; TCRdb holds only in-frame clones, not every one. In the table there are around 250,000 clones, over 70% of which are singletons. Sequencing used peripheral blood. The receptors come from a woman in her seventies with COVID-19, enrolled during active disease.

This chain uses TRBV5-1 with TRBJ2-2; 12 nucleotides line up with TRBD1. This CDR3 has 17 amino acids. Per germline, CDR1 SGHRS and CDR2 YFSETQ. V lost 4 bases, J lost 7 bases, and 11 bases stayed unmatched. The CDR3 is CASSASRDRGRGGELFF. CDR3 in DNA: TGCGCCAGCAGCGCGTCCCGGGACAGGGGGCGAGGCGGGGAGCTGTTTTTT.

This chain links TRBV12-3 or TRBV12-4 with TRBJ1-1; D gene ambiguous. V shed 2 bases and J shed 8 bases, with 9 bases lying between them. The CDR3 has 12 residues. Written as DNA, the CDR3 is TGTGCCAGCAGTTTATGGTCGAGGGAAGCTTTCTTT. Its protein is CASSLWSREAFF.